This TCR beta chain was found in a study of control samples from healthy donors and cancer patients. The method was immunoSEQ multiplex PCR; TCRdb's version includes in-frame clones alone and lacks a portion of them. The sample has over 150,000 clones; over 85% are singletons. Between the trimmed V and J ends, which lost 4 bases and 8 bases, there was a span of 14 bases. This CDR3 has 13 residues. Germline CDR1 and CDR2: LGHDT and YNNKEL (reference sequence). The genes are TRBV3-1 (or the pseudogene TRBV3-2) and TRBJ1-2; no clear D gene. The specimen was blood. The receptor comes from a man between 18 and 29 years old in good health. CDR3 residues: CASSLLTGEGYTF. The DNA of the CDR3 is TGTGCCAGCAGCCTCCTGACCGGAGAGGGCTACACCTTC.